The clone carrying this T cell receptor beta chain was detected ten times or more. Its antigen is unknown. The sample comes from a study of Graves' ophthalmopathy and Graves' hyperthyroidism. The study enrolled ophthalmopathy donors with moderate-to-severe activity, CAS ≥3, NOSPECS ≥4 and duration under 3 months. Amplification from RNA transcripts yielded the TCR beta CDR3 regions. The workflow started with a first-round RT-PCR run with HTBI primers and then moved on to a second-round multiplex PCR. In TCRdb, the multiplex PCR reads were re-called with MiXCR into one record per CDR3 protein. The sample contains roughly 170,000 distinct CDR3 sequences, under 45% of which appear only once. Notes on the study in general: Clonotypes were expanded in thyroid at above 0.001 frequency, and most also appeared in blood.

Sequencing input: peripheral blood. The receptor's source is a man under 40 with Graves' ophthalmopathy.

The CDR3 DNA sequence: TGTGCCAGCAGCCCCCCCCAGCGGAGGCTTCGCGAGCAGTACTTC. This translates into CASSPPQRRLREQYF. The rearrangement uses TRBV7-8 and TRBJ2-7; D is possibly TRBD2 (5 bases). Trimming removed 5 bases from V and 6 bases from J, with 20 bases in between. This CDR3 spans 15 amino acids. Germline loops: CDR1 SGHVS, CDR2 FQNEAQ.